These 18 T cell receptor beta chains were all obtained from the same sample, sequenced in a study of OX40 agonist ivuxolimab in advanced cancers. Sequenced by immunoSEQ multiplex PCR; TCRdb stores in-frame clones only, minus some. The sample shows roughly 49,000 clones, around 84% of them seen only once. Sequenced material: CD4+ or CD8+ T cells sorted from blood, taken in a trial of the OX40 agonist ivuxolimab. These receptors were taken from an adult with an advanced solid tumor such as melanoma, head and neck, liver or kidney cancer.

V gene TRBV20-1 combines with J gene TRBJ2-5; D is ambiguous. The CDR3 is made up of 10 amino acids. V shed 5 bases and J shed 5 bases, with 6 bases lying between them. Germline V gives CDR1 DFQATT, CDR2 SNEGSKA (reference sequence). CDR3 sequence: CSARVETQYF. The CDR3 DNA reads TGCAGTGCTCGCGTGGAGACCCAGTACTTC.

The gene calls are TRBV7-9 and TRBJ2-1; 9 nucleotides agree with TRBD1. Per germline, CDR1 SEHNR and CDR2 FQNEAQ (reference sequence). The CDR3 has 19 amino acids. The trim removed 5 bases at V and 8 bases at J, leaving 22 bases unmatched. DNA of the CDR3: TGTGCCAGCAGCAGCCGGGACAGGGCAGCGTCCCCACGGGTTGATGAGCAGTTCTTC. It codes for CASSSRDRAASPRVDEQFF. Using reference TRBV7-9 and TRBJ2-1 for the parts outside the CDR3, the full variable domain is DTGVSQNPRHKITKRGQNVTFRCDPISEHNRLYWYRQTLGQGPEFLTYFQNEAQLEKSRLLSDRFSAERPKGSFSTLEIQRTEQGDSAMYLCASSSRDRAASPRVDEQFFGPGTRLTVL.

The chain joins TRBV9 to TRBJ2-5; D gene unclear. The CDR3 consists of 14 residues. Looked up from germline, CDR1 is SGDLS and CDR2 is YYNGEE. V lost 0 bases and J 1 base, leaving 7 bases between the germline ends. The CDR3: CASSVVPSQETQYF. Here the CDR3 DNA reads TGTGCCAGCAGCGTAGTGCCGTCCCAAGAGACCCAGTACTTC.

V usage is TRBV7-2 and J usage is TRBJ2-7; 9 nucleotides align to TRBD1. V trimming: 0 bases; J trimming: 3 bases; junction bases outside the gene matches: 3. The CDR3 spans 15 residues. The germline V gene encodes CDR1 SGHTA and CDR2 FQGNSA. The CDR3 loop is CASSLAGTGIYEQYF. The DNA of the CDR3 is TGTGCCAGCAGCTTAGCAGGGACAGGGATCTACGAGCAGTACTTC.

This chain joins TRBV10-2 and TRBJ2-1; 10 positions match TRBD2. The V gene's germline CDR1 is WSHSY and CDR2 SAAADI. Trimming took 5 bases from V and 4 from J; bases not matched to a gene: 2. The CDR3 runs to 14 residues. The CDR3 bases are TGCGCCAGCAGTTCACTAGCGGGGTACAATGAGCAGTTCTTC. Encoded protein: CASSSLAGYNEQFF.

The chain employs TRBV25-1 and TRBJ2-3; D remains unclear. The V gene's germline CDR1 is MGHDK and CDR2 SYGVNS. This CDR3 is built from 13 residues. V lost 6 bases and J lost 3, with 10 bases in between. The CDR3 nucleotides read TGTGCCAGCAGAAATGGACCGACAGATACGCAGTATTTT. Protein sequence: CASRNGPTDTQYF.

The chain employs TRBV5-1 and TRBJ2-7; 10 nucleotides line up with TRBD1. CDR1 is SGHRS and CDR2 is YFSETQ in the germline V gene. After removal of 3 bases from V and 4 bases from J, the junction contained 4 bases not matched to a gene. There are 14 residues in the CDR3. The CDR3 is CASSWGQGKYEQYF. CDR3 coding DNA: TGCGCCAGCAGCTGGGGACAGGGGAAATACGAGCAGTACTTC.

The DNA of the CDR3 is TGTGCCAGTAGTATCGCCGGGACAGGGGACGAAGCTTTCTTT. It codes for CASSIAGTGDEAFF. The chain combines TRBV19 with TRBJ1-1, with TRBD1 matching 10 bases. Germline V gene data show CDR1 as LNHDA and CDR2 as SQIVND (reference sequence). With 3 bases clipped from V and 8 bases from J, the junction kept 6 bases outside the gene matches. The CDR3 sequence is 14 residues long.

The V call is TRBV7-2, the J call TRBJ1-2; tentative D call: TRBD1 (6 bases). The CDR3 length is 13 residues. Germline assignment: CDR1 SGHTA and CDR2 FQGNSA. The V and J ends lost 1 base and 8 bases respectively, with 11 bases between them. CDR3 sequence: CASSLVVTGGYTF. Here the CDR3 DNA reads TGTGCCAGCAGCTTAGTGGTGACAGGAGGCTACACCTTC.

The chain combines TRBV6-6 with TRBJ2-7; 9 nucleotides align to TRBD2. V trimming: 11 bases; J trimming: 1 base; junction bases outside the gene matches: 9. The CDR3 sequence is 14 residues long. The germline V gene encodes CDR1 MNHNY and CDR2 SVGAGI (reference sequence). The CDR3 nucleotides are TGTGCCTCCCTAGCGGGAACTCTTTCCTACGAGCAGTACTTC. It yields the protein CASLAGTLSYEQYF.

The chain is built from TRBV16 and TRBJ2-5; maybe TRBD1 (5 bases). This CDR3 is built from 14 residues. Trimming cost V 2 bases and J 1 base, with 8 bases left between them. Germline V lookup: CDR1 KGHSY, CDR2 FQNENV. Written as DNA, the CDR3 is TGTGCCAGCAGCCAAGGGGCCCTCCAAGAGACCCAGTACTTC. As protein: CASSQGALQETQYF.

The chain links TRBV11-3 to TRBJ2-5, with D perhaps assigned TRBD1 or TRBD2 (5 bases each). Trimming removed 3 bases at V and 1 base at J, with 12 bases between. This CDR3 is built from 15 residues. Germline CDR1 and CDR2: SGHNT and YENEEA. The CDR3 DNA reads as TGTGCCAGCAGCTTTGGGGGAAAGGGCCAAGAGACCCAGTACTTC. It yields the protein CASSFGGKGQETQYF.

V is TRBV7-3 and J is TRBJ2-5; unclear D gene. The CDR3 totals 15 residues. With 3 bases removed from V and 4 bases from J, the gap between germline ends came to 15 bases. CDR1 and CDR2 from the germline V gene are SGHTA and FQGTGA. In nucleotides, the CDR3 is TGTGCCAGCAGCTTGGTACCGGAATCAGTAGAGACCCAGTACTTC. It encodes CASSLVPESVETQYF.

This chain's CDR3 is CATSRDRAVTEAFF. The CDR3 coding sequence is TGTGCCACCAGCAGAGACAGGGCTGTTACTGAAGCTTTCTTT. The rearrangement uses TRBV15 and TRBJ1-1, with D perhaps matching TRBD1 (5 bases). The CDR3 is made up of 14 amino acids. Germline-derived CDR1 and CDR2 are LNHNV and YYDKDF (reference sequence). V was cut by 0 bases and J by 5 bases, with 10 bases left in between.

This clone came up once. The chain links TRBV7-2 to TRBJ1-2; D possibly corresponds to TRBD1 (6 bases). CDR1 and CDR2 (germline): SGHTA, FQGNSA. This CDR3 contains 13 residues. The ends were cut back, 5 bases at V and 8 bases at J, with 15 bases in the middle. CDR3 in amino acids: CASSRGTTMGYTF. The CDR3 nucleotides read TGTGCCAGCAGCCGCGGGACAACTATGGGCTACACCTTC.

J is TRBJ2-7 and V is TRBV2; TRBD1 aligns across 7 bases. The CDR3 is 14 residues long. After removal of 7 bases from V and 9 bases from J, the junction contained 15 bases not matched to a gene. Germline CDR1 SNHLY, CDR2 FYNNEI. The CDR3 loop reads CASNRDSGYAGQYF. The DNA for the CDR3 is TGTGCCAGCAATAGGGACAGTGGATACGCGGGGCAGTACTTC.

This rearrangement joins TRBV6-5 to TRBJ2-7; D is ambiguous. V dropped 2 bases and J dropped 0 bases, with 8 bases sitting between them. Germline V gene sequence: CDR1 MNHEY, CDR2 SVGAGI. The CDR3 covers 14 residues. The chain's CDR3 is CASSYDGSSYEQYF. CDR3 nucleotides: TGTGCCAGCAGTTACGACGGGTCCTCCTACGAGCAGTACTTC.

The chain employs TRBV28 and TRBJ1-3, with D uncertain. The germline V gene has CDR1 MDHEN and CDR2 SYDVKM. The CDR3 consists of 15 residues. V was shortened by 3 bases and J by 0 bases, with 9 bases between the two germline ends. CDR3 bases: TGTGCCAGCAGTTTTCCAGGAGCCTCTGGAAACACCATATATTTT. As protein: CASSFPGASGNTIYF.